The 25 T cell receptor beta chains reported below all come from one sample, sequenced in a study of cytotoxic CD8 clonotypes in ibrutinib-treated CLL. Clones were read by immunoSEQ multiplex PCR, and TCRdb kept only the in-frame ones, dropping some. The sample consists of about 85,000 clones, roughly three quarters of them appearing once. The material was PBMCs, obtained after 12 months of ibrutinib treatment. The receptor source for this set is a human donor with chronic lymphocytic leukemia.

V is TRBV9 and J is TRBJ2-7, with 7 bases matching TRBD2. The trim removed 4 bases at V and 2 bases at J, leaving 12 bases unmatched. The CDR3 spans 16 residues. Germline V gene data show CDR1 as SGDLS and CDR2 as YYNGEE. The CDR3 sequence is CASSLPSGGIPYEQYF. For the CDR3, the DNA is TGTGCCAGCAGCCTTCCCTCGGGGGGAATCCCCTACGAGCAGTACTTC.

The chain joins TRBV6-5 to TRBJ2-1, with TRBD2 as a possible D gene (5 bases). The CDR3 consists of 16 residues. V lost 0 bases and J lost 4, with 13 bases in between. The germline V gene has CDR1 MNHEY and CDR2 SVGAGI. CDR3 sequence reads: CASSYSVGEHYNEQFF. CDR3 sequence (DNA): TGTGCCAGCAGTTACTCCGTCGGGGAACATTACAATGAGCAGTTCTTC.

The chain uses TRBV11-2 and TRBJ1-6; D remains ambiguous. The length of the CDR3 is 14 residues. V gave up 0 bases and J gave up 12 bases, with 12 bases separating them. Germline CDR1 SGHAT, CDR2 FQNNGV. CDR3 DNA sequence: TGTGCCAGCAGCTTAGATCTTCTGGGTCAACCCCTCCACTTT. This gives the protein CASSLDLLGQPLHF. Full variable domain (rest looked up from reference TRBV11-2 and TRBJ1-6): EAGVAQSPRYKIIEKRQSVAFWCNPISGHATLYWYQQILGQGPKLLIQFQNNGVVDDSQLPKDRFSAERLKGVDSTLKIQPAKLEDSAVYLCASSLDLLGQPLHFGNGTRLTVT.

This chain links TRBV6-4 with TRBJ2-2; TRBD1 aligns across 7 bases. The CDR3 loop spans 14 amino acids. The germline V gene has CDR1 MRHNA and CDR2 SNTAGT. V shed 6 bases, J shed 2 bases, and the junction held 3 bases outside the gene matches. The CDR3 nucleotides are TGTGCCAGCAGGGGACAGCCCAACACCGGGGAGCTGTTTTTT. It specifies CASRGQPNTGELFF.

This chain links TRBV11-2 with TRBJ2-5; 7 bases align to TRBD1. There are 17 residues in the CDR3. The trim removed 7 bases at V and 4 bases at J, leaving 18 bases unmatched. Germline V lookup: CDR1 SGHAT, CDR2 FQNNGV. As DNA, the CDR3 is TGTGCCAGCACCCCCGGAATCGCGGCAGGGGGTGGAGAGACCCAGTACTTC. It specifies CASTPGIAAGGGETQYF.

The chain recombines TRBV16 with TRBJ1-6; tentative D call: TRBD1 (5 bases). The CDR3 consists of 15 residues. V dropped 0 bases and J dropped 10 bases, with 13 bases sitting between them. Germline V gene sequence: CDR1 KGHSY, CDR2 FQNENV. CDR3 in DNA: TGTGCCAGCAGCCAATCCGGCCGGGACGGGTCACCCCTCCACTTT. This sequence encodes CASSQSGRDGSPLHF.

This chain's CDR3 is CASSSQGANTEAFF. CDR3 nucleotides: TGTGCCAGCAGCTCACAGGGGGCGAACACTGAAGCTTTCTTT. J is TRBJ1-1 and V is TRBV7-3; 9 nucleotides agree with TRBD1. This CDR3 has 14 amino acids. J gave up 1 base and V 4 bases, and 1 base lay outside the gene matches. Germline V CDR1 and CDR2: SGHTA, FQGTGA.

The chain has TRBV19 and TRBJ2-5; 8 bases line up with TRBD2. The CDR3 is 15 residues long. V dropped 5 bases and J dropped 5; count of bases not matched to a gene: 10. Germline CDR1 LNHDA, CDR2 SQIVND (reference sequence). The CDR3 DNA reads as TGTGCCAGTAGTCCCGACCGGGTAGCGGGGGAGACCCAGTACTTC. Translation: CASSPDRVAGETQYF.

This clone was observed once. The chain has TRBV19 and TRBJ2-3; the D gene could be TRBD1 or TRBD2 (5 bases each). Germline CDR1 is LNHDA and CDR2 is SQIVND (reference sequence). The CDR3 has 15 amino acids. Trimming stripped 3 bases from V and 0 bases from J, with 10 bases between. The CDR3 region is CASSMGTPSTDTQYF. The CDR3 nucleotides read TGTGCCAGTAGTATGGGGACCCCTAGCACAGATACGCAGTATTTT. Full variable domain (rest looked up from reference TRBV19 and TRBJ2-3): DGGITQSPKYLFRKEGQNVTLSCEQNLNHDAMYWYRQDPGQGLRLIYYSQIVNDFQKGDIAEGYSVSREKKESFPLTVTSAQKNPTAFYLCASSMGTPSTDTQYFGPGTRLTVL.

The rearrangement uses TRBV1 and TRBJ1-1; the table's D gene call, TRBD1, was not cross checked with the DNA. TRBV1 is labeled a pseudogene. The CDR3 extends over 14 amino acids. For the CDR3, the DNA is TGCACCCGCGCAAGGGGTAATCAGGGGAGTGAAGCTTTCTTT. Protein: CTRARGNQGSEAFF.

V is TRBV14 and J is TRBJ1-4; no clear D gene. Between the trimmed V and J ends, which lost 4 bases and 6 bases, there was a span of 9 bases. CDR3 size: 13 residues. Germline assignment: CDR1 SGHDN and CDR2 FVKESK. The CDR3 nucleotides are TGTGCCAGCAGCCGTCAGCTCGATGAAAAACTGTTTTTT. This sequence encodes CASSRQLDEKLFF.

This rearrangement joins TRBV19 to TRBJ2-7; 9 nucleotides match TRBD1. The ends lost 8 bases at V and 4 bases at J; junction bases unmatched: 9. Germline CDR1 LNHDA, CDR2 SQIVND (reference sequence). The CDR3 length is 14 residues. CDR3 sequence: CASGPGTGTYEQYF. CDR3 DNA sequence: TGTGCCAGTGGACCCGGGACAGGGACATACGAGCAGTACTTC.

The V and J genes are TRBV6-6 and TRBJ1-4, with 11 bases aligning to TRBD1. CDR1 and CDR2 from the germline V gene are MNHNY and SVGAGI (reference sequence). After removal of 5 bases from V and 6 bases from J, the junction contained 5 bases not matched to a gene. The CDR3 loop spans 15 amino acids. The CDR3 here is CASSRTGQGDEKLFF. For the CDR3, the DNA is TGTGCCAGCAGTCGAACGGGACAGGGGGATGAAAAACTGTTTTTT.

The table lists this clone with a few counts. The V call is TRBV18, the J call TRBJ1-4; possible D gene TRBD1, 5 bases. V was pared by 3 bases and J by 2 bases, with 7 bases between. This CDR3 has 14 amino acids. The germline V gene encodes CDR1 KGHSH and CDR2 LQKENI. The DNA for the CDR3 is TGTGCCAGCTCACCCTCAGGGACTAATGAAAAACTGTTTTTT. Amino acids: CASSPSGTNEKLFF.

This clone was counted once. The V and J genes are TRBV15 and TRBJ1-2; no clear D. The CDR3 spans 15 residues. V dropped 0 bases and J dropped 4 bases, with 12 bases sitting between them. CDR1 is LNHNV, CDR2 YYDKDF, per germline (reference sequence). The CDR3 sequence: CATSRDRGGGYGYTF. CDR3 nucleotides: TGTGCCACCAGCAGAGATCGGGGAGGCGGCTATGGCTACACCTTC. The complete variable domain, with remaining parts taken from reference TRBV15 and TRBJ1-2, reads DAMVIQNPRYQVTQFGKPVTLSCSQTLNHNVMYWYQQKSSQAPKLLFHYYDKDFNNEADTPDNFQSRRPNTSFCFLDIRSPGLGDTAMYLCATSRDRGGGYGYTFGSGTRLTVV.

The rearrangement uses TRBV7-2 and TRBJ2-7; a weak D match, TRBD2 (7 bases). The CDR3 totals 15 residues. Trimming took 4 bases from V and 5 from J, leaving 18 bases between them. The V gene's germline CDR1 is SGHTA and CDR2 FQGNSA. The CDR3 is CASSSQEGGWNEQYF. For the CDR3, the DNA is TGTGCCAGCAGCTCCCAAGAGGGGGGGTGGAACGAGCAGTACTTC. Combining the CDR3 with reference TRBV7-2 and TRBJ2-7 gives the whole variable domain GAGVSQSPSNKVTEKGKDVELRCDPISGHTALYWYRQSLGQGLEFLIYFQGNSAPDKSGLPSDRFSAERTGGSVSTLTIQRTQQEDSAVYLCASSSQEGGWNEQYFGPGTRLTVT.

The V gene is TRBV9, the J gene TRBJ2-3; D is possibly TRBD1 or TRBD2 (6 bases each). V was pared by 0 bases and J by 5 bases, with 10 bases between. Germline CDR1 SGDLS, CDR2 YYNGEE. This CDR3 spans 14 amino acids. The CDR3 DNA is TGTGCCAGCAGCGTAGGGGGGGCTGGAGATACGCAGTATTTT. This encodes CASSVGGAGDTQYF.

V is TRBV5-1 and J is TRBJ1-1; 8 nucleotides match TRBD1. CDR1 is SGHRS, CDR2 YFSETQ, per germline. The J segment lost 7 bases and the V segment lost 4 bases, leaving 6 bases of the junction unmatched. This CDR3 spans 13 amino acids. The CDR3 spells CASSEQGVGEAFF. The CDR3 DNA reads TGCGCCAGCAGCGAACAGGGGGTGGGTGAAGCTTTCTTT.

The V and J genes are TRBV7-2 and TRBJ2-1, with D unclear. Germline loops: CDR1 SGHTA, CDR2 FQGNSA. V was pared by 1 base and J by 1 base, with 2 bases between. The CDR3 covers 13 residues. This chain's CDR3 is CASSLGSYNEQFF. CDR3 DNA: TGTGCCAGCAGCTTAGGGTCCTACAATGAGCAGTTCTTC.

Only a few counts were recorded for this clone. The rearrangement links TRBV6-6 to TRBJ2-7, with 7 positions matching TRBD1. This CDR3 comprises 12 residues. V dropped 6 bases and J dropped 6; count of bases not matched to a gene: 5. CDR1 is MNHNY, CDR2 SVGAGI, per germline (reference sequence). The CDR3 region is CASRPTGAEQYF. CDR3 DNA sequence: TGTGCCAGCAGGCCCACAGGGGCCGAGCAGTACTTC.

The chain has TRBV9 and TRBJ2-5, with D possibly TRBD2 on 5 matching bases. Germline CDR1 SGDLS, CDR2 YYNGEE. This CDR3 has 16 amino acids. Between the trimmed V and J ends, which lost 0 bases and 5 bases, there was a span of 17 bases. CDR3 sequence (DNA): TGTGCCAGCAGCGTAGATGCAGGACTCTCGGGGGAGACCCAGTACTTC. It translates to CASSVDAGLSGETQYF.

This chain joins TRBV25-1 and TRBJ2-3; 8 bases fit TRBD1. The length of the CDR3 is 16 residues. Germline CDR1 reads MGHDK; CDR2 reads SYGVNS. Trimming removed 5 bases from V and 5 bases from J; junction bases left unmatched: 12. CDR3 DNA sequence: TGTGCCAGCAGTTACTGGACAGGGAGCCAACAAGATACGCAGTATTTT. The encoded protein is CASSYWTGSQQDTQYF.

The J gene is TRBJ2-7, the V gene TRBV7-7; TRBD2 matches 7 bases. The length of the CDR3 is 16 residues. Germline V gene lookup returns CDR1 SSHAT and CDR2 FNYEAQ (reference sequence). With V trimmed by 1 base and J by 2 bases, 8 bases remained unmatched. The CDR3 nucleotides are TGTGCCAGCAGCTTAGGGGGCGGGAGACGACCCTACGAGCAGTACTTC. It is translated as CASSLGGGRRPYEQYF.

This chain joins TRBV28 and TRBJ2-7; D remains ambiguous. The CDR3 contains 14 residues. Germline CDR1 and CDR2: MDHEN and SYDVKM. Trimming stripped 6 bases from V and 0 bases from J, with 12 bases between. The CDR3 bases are TGTGCCAGCAGGGGCGGCCTGGCCTCCTACGAGCAGTACTTC. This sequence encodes CASRGGLASYEQYF.

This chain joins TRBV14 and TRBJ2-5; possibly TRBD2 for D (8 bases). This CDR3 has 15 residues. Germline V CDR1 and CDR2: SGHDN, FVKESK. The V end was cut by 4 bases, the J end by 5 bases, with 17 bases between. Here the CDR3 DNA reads TGTGCCAGCAGCCCAAGGGGGCGGGGGGACGAGACCCAGTACTTC. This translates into CASSPRGRGDETQYF. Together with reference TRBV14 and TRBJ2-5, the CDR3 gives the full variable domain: EAGVTQFPSHSVIEKGQTVTLRCDPISGHDNLYWYRRVMGKEIKFLLHFVKESKQDESGMPNNRFLAERTGGTYSTLKVQPAELEDSGVYFCASSPRGRGDETQYFGPGTRLLVL.